This T cell receptor beta chain derives from a study of identical twins. This clonotype came up many times. All donors were healthy Caucasians. This CDR3 comprises 20 residues. V lost 4 bases to trimming and J lost 0 bases; unmatched junction nucleotides: 20. Template switching added a universal primer binding site, and final cDNA carried unique molecular identifiers. TCRdb itself ran the 5' RACE reads through MiXCR, one entry per CDR3 protein. The table includes about 700,000 distinct CDR3 sequences, approximately 9% detected once. The same data also went into a second study, on yellow fever vaccine responses in identical twins.

The chain combines TRBV12-3 or TRBV12-4 with TRBJ2-7; 8 positions match TRBD2. The clonotype originates from a woman under 30 in good health. The sample was PBMCs. The CDR3, as DNA: TGTGCCAGCAGTTCCCGAGGAGTAGCGGGACTTACGAAAAGCTCCTACGAGCAGTACTTC. Protein: CASSSRGVAGLTKSSYEQYF.